Shown below are 18 T cell receptor beta chains from a single sample sequenced in a study of blood T cell repertoires in COVID-19. Clones were sequenced by immunoSEQ multiplex PCR, and TCRdb holds only the in-frame ones, with some missing. The table includes some 200,000 clones, around 80% detected once. Sequencing was performed on peripheral blood. These receptors originate from a man aged 30-40 years with active or convalescent COVID-19.

V and J are TRBV18 and TRBJ1-2; 7 bases align to TRBD1. Trimming at V came to 5 bases and at J to 4 bases, leaving 10 bases not matched to a gene. This CDR3 has 15 residues. Germline CDR1 reads KGHSH; CDR2 reads LQKENI. CDR3 in amino acids: CASSVGQNGRYGYTF. CDR3 bases: TGTGCCAGCTCAGTGGGACAGAACGGTCGCTATGGCTACACCTTC.

This chain uses TRBV30 with TRBJ2-7; 8 bases agree with TRBD1. Germline values: CDR1 GTSNPN, CDR2 SVGIG (reference sequence). With V trimmed by 1 base and J by 0 bases, 2 bases remained unmatched. This CDR3 is 14 amino acids long. The CDR3 is CAWSGTGLSYEQYF. DNA of the CDR3: TGTGCCTGGAGTGGGACAGGGCTCTCCTACGAGCAGTACTTC.

The rearrangement links TRBV5-1 to TRBJ1-4; D unclear. V was cut by 0 bases and J by 8 bases, with 20 bases left in between. Germline loops: CDR1 SGHRS, CDR2 YFSETQ. The CDR3 consists of 17 residues. This CDR3 reads CASSLASSAALGEKLFF. The CDR3 coding sequence is TGCGCCAGCAGCTTGGCCTCGTCAGCGGCGTTGGGCGAAAAACTGTTTTTT.

J is TRBJ1-5 and V is TRBV11-2; perhaps TRBD1 as D (6 bases). The CDR3 totals 15 residues. Germline V CDR1 and CDR2: SGHAT, FQNNGV. With 2 bases removed from V and 7 bases from J, the gap between germline ends came to 15 bases. The DNA for the CDR3 is TGTGCCAGCAGCTTAACCAGGGGCCATAGGCAGCCCCAGCATTTT. Translation: CASSLTRGHRQPQHF.

This clone was seen a single time. The J gene is TRBJ2-7, the V gene TRBV5-1; possibly TRBD1 for D (6 bases). V dropped 3 bases and J dropped 0 bases, with 16 bases sitting between them. The CDR3 is 16 residues long. CDR1 and CDR2 from the germline V gene are SGHRS and YFSETQ. The CDR3 DNA reads as TGCGCCAGCAGCTCCTCTCTTCGACAGGTCTCCTACGAGCAGTACTTC. The encoded protein is CASSSSLRQVSYEQYF.

The V call is TRBV9, the J call TRBJ2-1, with 8 bases that match TRBD1. The germline V gene encodes CDR1 SGDLS and CDR2 YYNGEE. This CDR3 is 15 amino acids long. The V segment lost 4 bases and the J segment 0 bases; nucleotides outside the gene matches: 3. CDR3 sequence (DNA): TGTGCCAGCAGCCCCACAGGGGGCTCCTACAATGAGCAGTTCTTC. As protein: CASSPTGGSYNEQFF.

V and J are TRBV7-9 and TRBJ1-6; 8 bases are a match to TRBD1. V trimming: 5 bases; J trimming: 10 bases; junction bases outside the gene matches: 7. The CDR3 has 14 residues. Germline V gene sequence: CDR1 SEHNR, CDR2 FQNEAQ (reference sequence). For the CDR3, the DNA is TGTGCCAGCAGCCCGGACAGGGTCCTATCACCCCTCCACTTT. Its protein is CASSPDRVLSPLHF.

The V and J genes are TRBV20-1 and TRBJ2-7; perhaps TRBD1 as D (6 bases). The ends were cut back, 3 bases at V and 0 bases at J, with 18 bases in the middle. CDR1 and CDR2 (germline): DFQATT, SNEGSKA (reference sequence). The CDR3 runs 16 residues. The CDR3 DNA follows: TGCAGTGCTAGTAGGGGGACATGGGACGTCTCCTACGAGCAGTACGTC. Amino acid sequence: CSASRGTWDVSYEQYV.

This rearrangement joins TRBV29-1 to TRBJ2-5, with 11 bases matching TRBD2. CDR1 SQVTM and CDR2 ANQGSEA come from the germline V gene. The CDR3 is 14 amino acids. The ends lost 3 bases at V and 2 bases at J; junction bases unmatched: 2. CDR3: CSVDGTSGQETQYF. The DNA of the CDR3 is TGCAGCGTTGACGGGACTAGCGGACAAGAGACCCAGTACTTC.

The rearrangement uses TRBV9 and TRBJ2-5; TRBD2 aligns across 7 bases. This CDR3 has 15 amino acids. V dropped 4 bases and J dropped 9; count of bases not matched to a gene: 15. Germline CDR1 reads SGDLS; CDR2 reads YYNGEE. The CDR3 nucleotides read TGTGCCAGCAGCTACGGGGATGCGGGAGCGGTGTCCCAGTACTTC. This encodes CASSYGDAGAVSQYF.

The rearrangement uses TRBV5-1 and TRBJ2-5; 8 bases align to TRBD1. The V and J ends lost 6 bases and 3 bases, in that order; junction bases with no gene match: 4. The CDR3 covers 13 residues. Per the germline V gene, CDR1 is SGHRS and CDR2 is YFSETQ. The CDR3 protein is CASTPDREETQYF. The CDR3 nucleotides read TGCGCCAGCACCCCGGACAGGGAAGAGACCCAGTACTTC.

The chain uses TRBV19 and TRBJ1-4; 9 bases match TRBD1. V trimming: 6 bases; J trimming: 2 bases; junction bases outside the gene matches: 4. In germline, CDR1 is LNHDA, CDR2 SQIVND (reference sequence). The CDR3 length is 15 residues. The CDR3 nucleotides read TGTGCCAGTAGGGTACAGGGGGCCACTAATGAAAAACTGTTTTTT. It specifies CASRVQGATNEKLFF.

The chain employs TRBV28 and TRBJ1-2; D call uncertain. Germline CDR1 reads MDHEN; CDR2 reads SYDVKM. The CDR3 is 22 residues long. V lost 3 bases and J lost 0, with 32 bases in between. The CDR3 protein is CASSFSRVQTQVLFSSNYGYTF. The CDR3 DNA is TGTGCCAGCAGTTTCTCCCGGGTCCAGACTCAAGTCCTCTTTTCGTCTAACTATGGCTACACCTTC.

J is TRBJ2-5 and V is TRBV19; 9 bases are a match to TRBD2. After removal of 5 bases from V and 5 bases from J, the junction contained 15 bases not matched to a gene. The CDR3 totals 17 residues. From germline, CDR1 is LNHDA and CDR2 SQIVND (reference sequence). The CDR3 reads CASSGREGSAFKETQYF. The CDR3 nucleotides are TGTGCCAGTAGTGGGCGGGAGGGTTCAGCTTTTAAGGAGACCCAGTACTTC.

This chain links TRBV5-8 with TRBJ2-7; 12 bases map to TRBD1. V was pared by 4 bases and J by 2 bases, with 4 bases of the junction left unmatched. The CDR3 loop spans 15 amino acids. In germline, CDR1 is SGHTS, CDR2 YDEGEE. The CDR3 region is CASSKGQGAPYEQYF. CDR3 in DNA: TGTGCCAGCAGCAAGGGACAGGGGGCCCCCTACGAGCAGTACTTC.

The rearrangement joins TRBV6-5 to TRBJ1-1; perhaps TRBD1 as D (5 bases). V lost 6 bases and J lost 3, with 17 bases in between. The CDR3 is made up of 15 amino acids. Germline values: CDR1 MNHEY, CDR2 SVGAGI. In nucleotides, the CDR3 is TGTGCCAGCAGCCGAGCCCCAGGGTTGTACACTGAAGCTTTCTTT. It translates to CASSRAPGLYTEAFF.

A single count supports this clone. The chain joins TRBV6-1 to TRBJ1-5, with 8 bases that match TRBD1. Germline assignment: CDR1 MNHNS and CDR2 SASEGT. V was clipped by 1 base and J by 6 bases; unmatched bases: 5. The CDR3 loop spans 15 amino acids. CDR3 sequence: CASSEEQGAGQPQHF. DNA for the CDR3: TGTGCCAGCAGTGAAGAGCAGGGGGCGGGTCAGCCCCAGCATTTT.

The chain is built from TRBV7-2 and TRBJ2-7; 8 positions match TRBD2. CDR1 is SGHTA, CDR2 FQGNSA, per germline. The V gene end was trimmed by 4 bases and the J gene end by 3 bases; junction bases not matched to a gene: 11. CDR3 length: 16 amino acids. The CDR3 sequence is CASSSGGAGGGYEQYF. CDR3 DNA: TGTGCCAGCAGCTCGGGGGGGGCGGGAGGAGGCTACGAGCAGTACTTC.